This TCR beta chain was captured by sequencing in a study of OX40 agonist ivuxolimab in advanced cancers. Background on the whole study: The costimulatory receptor OX40 (CD134) was targeted by ivuxolimab, a fully human IgG2 agonistic monoclonal antibody. Partial responses were achieved by three dose-escalation patients, of whom one had hepatocellular carcinoma and two had cutaneous melanoma. The paper describes the monotherapy dose-escalation part (N ≈ 52 patients) of the phase I trial of ivuxolimab. The dose-escalation cohort was over 70% male with a mean age of approximately 60 years, ranging from roughly 20 to 85. Peripheral TCRbeta sequencing aimed to test whether ivuxolimab altered TCR sequence diversity and caused clonal T-cell expansion. Of the roughly 54 patients in dose escalation, about 20 had hepatocellular carcinoma, about 15 had melanoma, 9 had renal cell carcinoma and 9 had head and neck cancer. Intravenous ivuxolimab was administered to patients every 2 weeks at six dose levels: 0.01, 0.1, 0.3, 1.5, 3 and 10 mg/kg. Prior anti-PD-1, anti-PD-L1 or anti-CTLA-4 therapy was permitted, and approximately 39% of dose-escalation patients had received checkpoint inhibitors.

The trial excluded patients who had a history of autoimmune disease or were on systemic immunosuppression. Peripheral blood for TCR sequencing was collected from all dose cohorts at baseline, on cycle 4 day 1, and on cycle 7 day 1. The samples were taken from a phase I, first-in-human, multicenter, open-label dose-escalation trial of ivuxolimab. Adults with locally advanced or metastatic head and neck squamous cell, hepatocellular, melanoma or renal cell carcinoma were enrolled in the trial. CD4+ and CD8+ T cells were sorted separately from peripheral blood before TCR sequencing. Via the germline V gene, CDR1 is MNHEY and CDR2 SVGAGI. Counted from cysteine to phenylalanine, this CDR3 has 13 amino acids. Only the CDR3 region is kept as DNA, spanning 39 bases read in frame from base 1. Relative to germline, V is missing 6 bases and J is missing 8 bases, with 5 bases of the junction outside any gene match.

Genomic DNA was extracted from sorted cells for sequencing of the TCRbeta CDR3 region. TCRbeta CDR3 regions were sequenced using the immunoSEQ Assay. Not all clones reach the TCRdb copy of this immuneACCESS table, which keeps in-frame sequences only. Checked studies attribute under half of the gap to unresolved V genes and leave the rest unexplained. For this sample the table gives tens of thousands of clones, of which approximately 85% were detected only once. The top ten clones comprise approximately 50% of the sample. With regard to this clone: There is no known antigen for this receptor. No per-base quality is available; no much larger clone lies one base away.

What the work shows at the level of the full study, not this receptor alone: Low levels of normalized T-cell clonal expansion were also seen in some patients who did not respond. At doses of 0.1 to 3.0 mg/kg, clonal expansion of both CD4+ and CD8+ blood T cells was observed from baseline to week 6. The antigen specificity of the clonally expanded peripheral T cells was not determined. Partial responders in the 0.1-3.0 mg/kg groups had among the lowest normalized peripheral clonal expansion, especially among CD8+ T cells. After ivuxolimab, more expanded clones were found on average in CD8+ T cells than in CD4+ T cells.

This sequence uses TRBV6-5 and TRBJ2-1; TRBD1 agrees with 9 junctional bases. This sequence originates from an adult with an advanced solid tumor such as melanoma, head and neck, liver or kidney cancer. Sequenced material: CD4+ or CD8+ T cells sorted from blood, taken in a trial of the OX40 agonist ivuxolimab. DNA sequence: TGTGCCAGCAGCCACAGGGGGCTCGATGAGCAGTTCTTC. Its protein reads: CASSHRGLDEQFF.